The 12 T cell receptor beta chains below were found in one sample sequenced in a study of CD8+CD57+ T cells in acquired aplastic anemia. Patients included in sequencing had previously demonstrated CD8+CD57+ cell expansion by flow cytometry. It was genomic DNA that served as the template for profiling TCR beta VDJ and CDR3. In TCRdb, the reads were re-called with MiXCR into one record per CDR3 protein. The profile shows roughly 250,000 distinct CDR3 sequences, 47% of them singletons. What was sequenced was sorted CD4+, CD8+, or CD8+CD57+ T cells (not recorded which) from PBMCs. Source of these receptors: a human donor with aplastic anemia.

This clonotype has just a few counts. This chain uses TRBV9 with TRBJ1-1; no firm D call. The CDR3 consists of 14 residues. Trimming took 0 bases from V and 1 from J, leaving 7 bases between them. Germline CDR1 is SGDLS and CDR2 is YYNGEE. CDR3 nucleotides: TGTGCCAGCAGCGTAGTCGCGGGGAACACTGAAGCTTTCTTT. As protein: CASSVVAGNTEAFF.

The J gene is TRBJ2-7, the V gene TRBV15; TRBD2 aligns across 7 bases. Trimming took 3 bases from V and 2 from J; bases not matched to a gene: 7. Germline values: CDR1 LNHNV, CDR2 YYDKDF (reference sequence). The CDR3 runs to 15 residues. The CDR3 region is CATSSQSGATYEQYF. In nucleotides, the CDR3 is TGTGCCACCAGCAGTCAAAGCGGGGCGACCTACGAGCAGTACTTC.

The chain is built from TRBV7-2 and TRBJ2-2, with 8 bases matching TRBD2. CDR3 length: 18 residues. The J segment lost 1 base and the V segment lost 5 bases, leaving 12 bases of the junction unmatched. CDR1 and CDR2 from the germline V gene are SGHTA and FQGNSA. CDR3 sequence: CASSRLAGGLLNTGELFF. Written as DNA, the CDR3 is TGTGCCAGCAGCAGACTGGCGGGGGGCCTCCTGAACACCGGGGAGCTGTTTTTT.

Ten or more counts support this clonotype. The CDR3, as DNA: TGTGCCAGCAGCTTAGTACAGACTAATGAAAAACTGTTTTTT. Translation: CASSLVQTNEKLFF. The chain combines TRBV11-2 with TRBJ1-4; D gene ambiguous. Between the trimmed V and J ends, which lost 1 base and 2 bases, there was a span of 5 bases. The CDR3 length is 14 residues. Germline V gene lookup returns CDR1 SGHAT and CDR2 FQNNGV.

The chain links TRBV19 to TRBJ1-1; D is ambiguous. CDR1 and CDR2 (germline): LNHDA, SQIVND (reference sequence). The CDR3 is 13 amino acids. V was cut by 9 bases and J by 3 bases, with 14 bases left in between. In DNA, the CDR3 is TGTGCCAGCAGTGTTGGGCAGCACACTGAAGCTTTCTTT. Protein product: CASSVGQHTEAFF.

The V gene is TRBV30, the J gene TRBJ1-5; 7 nucleotides align to TRBD1. The length of the CDR3 is 15 residues. V lost 3 bases to trimming and J lost 5 bases; unmatched junction nucleotides: 10. CDR1 is GTSNPN and CDR2 is SVGIG in the germline V gene (reference sequence). Here the CDR3 DNA reads TGTGCCTGGAGGCAGGGGGACAGTAAGTATCAGCCCCAGCATTTT. Translating it yields CAWRQGDSKYQPQHF. Combining the CDR3 with reference TRBV30 and TRBJ1-5 gives the whole variable domain SQTIHQWPATLVQPVGSPLSLECTVEGTSNPNLYWYRQAAGRGLQLLFYSVGIGQISSEVPQNLSASRPQDRQFILSSKKLLLSDSGFYLCAWRQGDSKYQPQHFGDGTRLSIL.

This clonotype was seen repeatedly, ten times or more. V is TRBV4-3 and J is TRBJ2-7; 7 nucleotides align to TRBD1. This CDR3 spans 15 amino acids. The germline CDR1 and CDR2 sequences are LGHNA and YSLEER. The trim removed 0 bases at V and 1 base at J, leaving 3 bases unmatched. CDR3 protein: CASSQDGTASYEQYF. The CDR3 DNA reads TGCGCCAGCAGCCAAGATGGGACAGCTTCCTACGAGCAGTACTTC.

This chain links TRBV19 with TRBJ1-2; no reliable D call. The CDR3 consists of 14 residues. Germline values: CDR1 LNHDA, CDR2 SQIVND (reference sequence). Trimming left V 8 bases short and J 8 bases short, with 21 bases between. The CDR3 loop reads CASSIDGKTRGYTF. The CDR3 coding sequence is TGTGCCAGTTCAATCGACGGAAAAACGCGGGGCTACACCTTC.

This clonotype has at least ten counts. The CDR3 loop is CSARDHNLALYIDTQYF. Here the CDR3 DNA reads TGCAGTGCTAGAGATCATAACCTAGCGCTTTACATAGATACGCAGTATTTT. The chain recombines TRBV20-1 with TRBJ2-3; D possibly corresponds to TRBD2 (6 bases). With 0 bases removed from V and 5 bases from J, the gap between germline ends came to 21 bases. The germline V gene has CDR1 DFQATT and CDR2 SNEGSKA (reference sequence). CDR3 size: 17 residues.

This clonotype was picked up many times. The chain couples TRBV9 to TRBJ2-1; 8 bases fit TRBD2. The germline V gene has CDR1 SGDLS and CDR2 YYNGEE. The CDR3 extends over 13 amino acids. With 2 bases clipped from V and 6 bases from J, the junction kept 1 base outside the gene matches. In DNA, the CDR3 is TGTGCCAGCAGCGTCGGGGGGGGCAATGAGCAGTTCTTC. Translated: CASSVGGGNEQFF.

In its sample, this clonotype was seen once. One base away lies a much larger clone, so this may be a sequencing read error. This chain joins TRBV30 and TRBJ2-7; the D gene is possibly TRBD2 (6 bases). In germline, CDR1 is GTSNPN, CDR2 SVGIG (reference sequence). This CDR3 is built from 12 residues. Trimming removed 5 bases at V and 7 bases at J, with 15 bases between. CDR3 DNA sequence: TGTGCCTGGGAGACCGGGACTGGAGAGCAGTACTTC. Amino acids: CAWETGTGEQYF. Supplemented by reference TRBV30 and TRBJ2-7, the full variable domain reads SQTIHQWPATLVQPVGSPLSLECTVEGTSNPNLYWYRQAAGRGLQLLFYSVGIGQISSEVPQNLSASRPQDRQFILSSKKLLLSDSGFYLCAWETGTGEQYFGPGTRLTVT.

The chain recombines TRBV20-1 with TRBJ2-3; D call uncertain. The germline CDR1 and CDR2 sequences are DFQATT and SNEGSKA (reference sequence). CDR3 length equals 14 residues. V gave up 6 bases and J gave up 1 base, with 14 bases separating them. CDR3 DNA sequence: TGCAGTGCCGAAGGGCAGCAGCGCACAGATACGCAGTATTTT. Its translation is CSAEGQQRTDTQYF.